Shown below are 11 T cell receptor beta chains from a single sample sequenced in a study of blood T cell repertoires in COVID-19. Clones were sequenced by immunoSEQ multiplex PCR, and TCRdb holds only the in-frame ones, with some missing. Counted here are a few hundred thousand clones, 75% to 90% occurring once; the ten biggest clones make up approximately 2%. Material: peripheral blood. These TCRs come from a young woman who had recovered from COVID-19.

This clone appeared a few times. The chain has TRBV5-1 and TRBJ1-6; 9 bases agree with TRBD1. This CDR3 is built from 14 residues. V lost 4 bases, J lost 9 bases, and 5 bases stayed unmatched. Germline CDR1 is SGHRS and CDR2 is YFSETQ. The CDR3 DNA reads TGCGCCAGCAGCCCTGGGACAGGGTCTTCACCCCTCCACTTT. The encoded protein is CASSPGTGSSPLHF.

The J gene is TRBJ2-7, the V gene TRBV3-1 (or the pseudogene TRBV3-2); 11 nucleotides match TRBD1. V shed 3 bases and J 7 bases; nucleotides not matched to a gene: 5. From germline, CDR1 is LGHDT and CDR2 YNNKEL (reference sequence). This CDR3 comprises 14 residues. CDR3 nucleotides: TGTGCCAGCAGCCAGCCGGACAGGGGGCGAGAGCAGTACTTC. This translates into CASSQPDRGREQYF.

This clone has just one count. The chain's CDR3 is CASSAPTSGPNTGELFF. In DNA form, the CDR3 reads TGTGCCAGCAGCGCTCCTACTAGCGGGCCCAACACCGGGGAGCTGTTTTTT. The V call is TRBV7-8, the J call TRBJ2-2, with 9 positions matching TRBD2. The CDR3 extends over 17 amino acids. J lost 2 bases, V lost 5 bases, and 9 bases had no gene match. Germline CDR1 is SGHVS and CDR2 is FQNEAQ.

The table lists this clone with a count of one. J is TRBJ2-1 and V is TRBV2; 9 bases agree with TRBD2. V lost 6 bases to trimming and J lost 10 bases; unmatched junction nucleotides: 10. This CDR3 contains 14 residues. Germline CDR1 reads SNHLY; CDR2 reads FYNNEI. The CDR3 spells CASRVSSGSGEQFF. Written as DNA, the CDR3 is TGTGCCAGCAGAGTGAGTAGCGGGAGTGGAGAGCAGTTCTTC.

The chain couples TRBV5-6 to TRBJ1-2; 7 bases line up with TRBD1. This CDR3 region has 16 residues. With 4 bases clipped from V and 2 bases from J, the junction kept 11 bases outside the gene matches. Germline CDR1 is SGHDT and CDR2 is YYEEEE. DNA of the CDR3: TGTGCCAGCAGCCGGGACAGCCTAGGGGAAAACTATGGCTACACCTTC. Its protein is CASSRDSLGENYGYTF.

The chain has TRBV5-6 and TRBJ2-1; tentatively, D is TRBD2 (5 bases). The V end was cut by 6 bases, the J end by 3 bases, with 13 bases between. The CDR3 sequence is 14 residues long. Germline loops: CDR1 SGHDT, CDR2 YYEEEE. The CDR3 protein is CASTPRAGYNEQFF. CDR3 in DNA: TGTGCCAGCACCCCTCGGGCGGGCTACAATGAGCAGTTCTTC.

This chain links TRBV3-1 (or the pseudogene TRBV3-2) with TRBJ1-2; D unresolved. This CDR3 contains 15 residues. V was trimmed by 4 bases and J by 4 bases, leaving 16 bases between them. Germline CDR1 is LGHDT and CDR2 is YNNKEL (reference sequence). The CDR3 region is CASSLSPAVSYGYTF. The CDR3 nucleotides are TGTGCCAGCAGCCTCTCTCCCGCGGTTTCCTATGGCTACACCTTC.

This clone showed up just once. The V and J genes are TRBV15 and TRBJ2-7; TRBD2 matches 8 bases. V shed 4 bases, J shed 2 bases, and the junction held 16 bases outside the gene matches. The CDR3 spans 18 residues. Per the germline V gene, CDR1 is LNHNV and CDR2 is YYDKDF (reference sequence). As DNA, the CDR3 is TGTGCCACCAGCACCATCCCCCCCTCGGAAGCGGGAGCCTACGAGCAGTACTTC. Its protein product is CATSTIPPSEAGAYEQYF.

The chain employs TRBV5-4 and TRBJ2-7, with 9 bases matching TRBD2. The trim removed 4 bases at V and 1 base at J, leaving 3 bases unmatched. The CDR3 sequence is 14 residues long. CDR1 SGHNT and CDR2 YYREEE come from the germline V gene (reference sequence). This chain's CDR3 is CASSLLAGSYEQYF. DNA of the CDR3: TGTGCCAGCAGCCTACTAGCGGGTTCCTACGAGCAGTACTTC.

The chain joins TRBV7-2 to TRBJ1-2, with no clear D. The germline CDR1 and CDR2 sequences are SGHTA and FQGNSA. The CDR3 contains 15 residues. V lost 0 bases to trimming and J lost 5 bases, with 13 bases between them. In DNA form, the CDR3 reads TGTGCCAGCAGCTTAGCGTCGGAAGGAGAGTATGGCTACACCTTC. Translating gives CASSLASEGEYGYTF.

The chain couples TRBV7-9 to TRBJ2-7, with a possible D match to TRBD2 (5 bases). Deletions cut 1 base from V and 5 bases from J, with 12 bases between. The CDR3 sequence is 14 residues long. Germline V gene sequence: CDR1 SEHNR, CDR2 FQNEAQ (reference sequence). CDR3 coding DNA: TGTGCCAGCAGCTTAGTGCCGGGATCTGACGAGCAGTACTTC. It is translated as CASSLVPGSDEQYF.